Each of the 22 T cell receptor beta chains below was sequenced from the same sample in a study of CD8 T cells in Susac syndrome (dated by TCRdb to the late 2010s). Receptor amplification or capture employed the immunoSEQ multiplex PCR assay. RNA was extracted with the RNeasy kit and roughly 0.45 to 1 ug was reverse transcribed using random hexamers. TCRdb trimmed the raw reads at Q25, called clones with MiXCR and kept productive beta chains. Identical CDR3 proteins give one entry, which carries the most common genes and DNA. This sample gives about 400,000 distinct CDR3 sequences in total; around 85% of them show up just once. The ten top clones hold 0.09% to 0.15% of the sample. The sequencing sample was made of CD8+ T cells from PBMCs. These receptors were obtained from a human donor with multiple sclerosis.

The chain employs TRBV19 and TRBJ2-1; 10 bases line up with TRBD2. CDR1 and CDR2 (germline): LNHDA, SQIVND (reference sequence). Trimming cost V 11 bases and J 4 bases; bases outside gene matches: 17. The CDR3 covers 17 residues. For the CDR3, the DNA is TGTGCCTCCTCAGGAGGGCTAGCGGGAGTGGGGTACAATGAGCAGTTCTTC. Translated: CASSGGLAGVGYNEQFF. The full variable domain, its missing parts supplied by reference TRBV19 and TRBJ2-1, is DGGITQSPKYLFRKEGQNVTLSCEQNLNHDAMYWYRQDPGQGLRLIYYSQIVNDFQKGDIAEGYSVSREKKESFPLTVTSAQKNPTAFYLCASSGGLAGVGYNEQFFGPGTRLTVL.

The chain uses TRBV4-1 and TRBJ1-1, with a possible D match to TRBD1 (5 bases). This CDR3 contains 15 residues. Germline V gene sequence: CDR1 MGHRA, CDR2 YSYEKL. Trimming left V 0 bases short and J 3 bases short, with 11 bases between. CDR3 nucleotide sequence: TGCGCCAGCAGCCAAGATTGGGGGAAAGACACTGAAGCTTTCTTT. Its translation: CASSQDWGKDTEAFF.

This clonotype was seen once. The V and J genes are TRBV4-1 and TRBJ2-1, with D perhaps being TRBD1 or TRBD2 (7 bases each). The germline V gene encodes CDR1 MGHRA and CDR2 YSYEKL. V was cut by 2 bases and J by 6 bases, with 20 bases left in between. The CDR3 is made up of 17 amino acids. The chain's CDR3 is CASSQPPDREGVNEQFF. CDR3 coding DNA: TGCGCCAGCAGCCAACCTCCCGACAGGGAGGGCGTCAATGAGCAGTTCTTC.

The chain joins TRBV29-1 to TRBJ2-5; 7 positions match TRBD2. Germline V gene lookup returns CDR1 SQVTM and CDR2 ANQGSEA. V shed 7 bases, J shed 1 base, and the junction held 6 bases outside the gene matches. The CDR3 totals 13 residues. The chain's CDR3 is CSAGGTIQETQYF. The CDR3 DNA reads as TGCAGCGCCGGAGGGACTATCCAAGAGACCCAGTACTTC.

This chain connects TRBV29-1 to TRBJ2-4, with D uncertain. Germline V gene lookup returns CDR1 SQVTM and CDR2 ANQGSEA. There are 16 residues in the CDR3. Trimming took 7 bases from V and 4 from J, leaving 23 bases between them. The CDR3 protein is CSEPADGHEGKNIQYF. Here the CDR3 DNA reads TGCAGCGAGCCCGCGGACGGGCACGAAGGGAAAAACATTCAGTACTTC. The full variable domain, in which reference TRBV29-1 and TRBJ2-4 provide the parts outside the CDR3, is SAVISQKPSRDICQRGTSLTIQCQVDSQVTMMFWYRQQPGQSLTLIATANQGSEATYESGFVIDKFPISRPNLTFSTLTVSNMSPEDSSIYLCSEPADGHEGKNIQYFGAGTRLSVL.

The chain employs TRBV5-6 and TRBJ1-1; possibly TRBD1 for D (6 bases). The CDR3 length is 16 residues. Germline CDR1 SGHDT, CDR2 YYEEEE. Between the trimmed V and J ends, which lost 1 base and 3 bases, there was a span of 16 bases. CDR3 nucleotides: TGTGCCAGCAGCTTGTACAGGGCCCTTATGGACACTGAAGCTTTCTTT. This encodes CASSLYRALMDTEAFF.

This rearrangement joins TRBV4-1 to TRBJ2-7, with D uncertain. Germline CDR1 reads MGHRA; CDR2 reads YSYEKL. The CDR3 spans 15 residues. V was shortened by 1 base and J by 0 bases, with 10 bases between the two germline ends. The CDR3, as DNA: TGCGCCAGCAGCCAAGGACCAGAGAGCTCCTACGAGCAGTACTTC. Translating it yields CASSQGPESSYEQYF.

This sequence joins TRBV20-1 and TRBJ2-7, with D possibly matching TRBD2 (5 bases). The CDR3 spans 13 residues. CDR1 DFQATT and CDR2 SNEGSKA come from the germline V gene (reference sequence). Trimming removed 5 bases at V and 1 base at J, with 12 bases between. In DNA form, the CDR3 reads TGCAGTGCTTTATATGGGAGTTCCTACGAGCAGTACTTC. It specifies CSALYGSSYEQYF.

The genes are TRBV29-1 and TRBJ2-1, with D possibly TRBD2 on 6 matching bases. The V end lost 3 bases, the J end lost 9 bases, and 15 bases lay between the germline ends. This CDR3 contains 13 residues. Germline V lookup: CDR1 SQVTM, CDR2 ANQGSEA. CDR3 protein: CSVDGRDTFEQFF. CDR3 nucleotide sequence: TGCAGCGTTGATGGGCGGGATACCTTTGAGCAGTTCTTC.

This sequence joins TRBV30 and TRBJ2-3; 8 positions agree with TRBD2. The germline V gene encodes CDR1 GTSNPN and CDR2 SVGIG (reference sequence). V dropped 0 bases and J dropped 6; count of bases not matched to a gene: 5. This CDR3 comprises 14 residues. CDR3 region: CAWSVGGGFDTQYF. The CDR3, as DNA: TGTGCCTGGAGTGTCGGGGGGGGTTTTGATACGCAGTATTTT.

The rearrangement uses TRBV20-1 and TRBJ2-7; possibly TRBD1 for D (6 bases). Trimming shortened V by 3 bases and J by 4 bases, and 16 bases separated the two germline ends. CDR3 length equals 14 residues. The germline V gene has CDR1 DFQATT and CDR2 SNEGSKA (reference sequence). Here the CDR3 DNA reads TGCAGTGCTAGGTACAGGGTGGATCCATACGAGCAGTACTTC. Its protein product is CSARYRVDPYEQYF.

The CDR3 nucleotides read TGCGCCAGCAGTCTTCGGACATTTCGGACTAACGGGGCCAACGTCCTGACTTTC. It yields the protein CASSLRTFRTNGANVLTF. This chain uses TRBV4-1 with TRBJ2-6; D might be TRBD2 (6 bases). V was shortened by 6 bases and J by 4 bases, with 22 bases between the two germline ends. The CDR3 loop spans 18 amino acids. Germline V lookup: CDR1 MGHRA, CDR2 YSYEKL.

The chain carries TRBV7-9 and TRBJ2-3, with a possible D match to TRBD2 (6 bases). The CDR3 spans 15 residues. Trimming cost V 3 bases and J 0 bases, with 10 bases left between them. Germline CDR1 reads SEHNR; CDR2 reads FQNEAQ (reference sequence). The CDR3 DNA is TGTGCCAGCAGCTTCACTCTAGCGAGCACAGATACGCAGTATTTT. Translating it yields CASSFTLASTDTQYF.

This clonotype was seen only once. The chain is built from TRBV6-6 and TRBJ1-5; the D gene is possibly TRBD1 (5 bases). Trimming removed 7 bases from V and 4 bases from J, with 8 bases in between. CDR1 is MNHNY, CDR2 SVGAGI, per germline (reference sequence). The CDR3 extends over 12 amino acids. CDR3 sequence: CASNDRNQPQHF. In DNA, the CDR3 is TGTGCCAGCAACGACAGAAATCAGCCCCAGCATTTT.

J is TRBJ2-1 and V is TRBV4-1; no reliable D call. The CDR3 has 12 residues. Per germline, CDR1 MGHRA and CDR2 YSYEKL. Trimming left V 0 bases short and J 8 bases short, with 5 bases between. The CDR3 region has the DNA TGCGCCAGCAGCCAAGACGGGTATGAGCAGTTCTTC. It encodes CASSQDGYEQFF.

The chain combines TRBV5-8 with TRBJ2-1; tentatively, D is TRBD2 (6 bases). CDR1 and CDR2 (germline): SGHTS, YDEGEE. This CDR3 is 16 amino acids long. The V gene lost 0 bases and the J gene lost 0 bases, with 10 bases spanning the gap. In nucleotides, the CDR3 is TGTGCCAGCAGCTTGGAGGTCGGGGGCTCCTACAATGAGCAGTTCTTC. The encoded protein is CASSLEVGGSYNEQFF.

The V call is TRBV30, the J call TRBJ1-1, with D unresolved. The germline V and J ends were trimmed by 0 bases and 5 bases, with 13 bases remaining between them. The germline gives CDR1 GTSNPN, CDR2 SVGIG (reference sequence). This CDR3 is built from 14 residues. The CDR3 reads CAWSVGKGWTEAFF. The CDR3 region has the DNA TGTGCCTGGAGTGTCGGGAAAGGGTGGACTGAAGCTTTCTTT.

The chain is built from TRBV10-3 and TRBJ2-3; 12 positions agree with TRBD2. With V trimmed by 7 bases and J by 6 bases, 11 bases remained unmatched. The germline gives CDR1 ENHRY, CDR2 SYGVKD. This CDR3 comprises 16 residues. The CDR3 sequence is CAITETSGSTTDTQYF. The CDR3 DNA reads TGTGCCATCACCGAGACTAGCGGGAGTACGACGGATACGCAGTATTTT.

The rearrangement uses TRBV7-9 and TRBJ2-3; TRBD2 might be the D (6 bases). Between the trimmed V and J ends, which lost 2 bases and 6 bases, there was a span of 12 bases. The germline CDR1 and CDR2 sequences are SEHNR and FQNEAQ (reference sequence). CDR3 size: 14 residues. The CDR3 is CASSLRRVFDTQYF. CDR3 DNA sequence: TGTGCCAGCAGCTTAAGGAGGGTGTTCGATACGCAGTATTTT.

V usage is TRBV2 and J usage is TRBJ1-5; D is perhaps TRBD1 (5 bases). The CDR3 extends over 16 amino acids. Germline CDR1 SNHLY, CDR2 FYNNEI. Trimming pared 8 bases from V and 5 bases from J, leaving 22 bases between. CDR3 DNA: TGTGCCAGCGGTGGGGGAATGGGAGACCTTGATCAGCCCCAGCATTTT. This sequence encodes CASGGGMGDLDQPQHF.

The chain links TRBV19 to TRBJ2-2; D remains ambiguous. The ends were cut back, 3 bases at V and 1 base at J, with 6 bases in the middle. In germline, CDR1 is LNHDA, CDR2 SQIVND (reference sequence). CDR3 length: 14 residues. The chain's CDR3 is CASSMAGNTGELFF. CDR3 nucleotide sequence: TGTGCCAGTAGTATGGCAGGGAACACCGGGGAGCTGTTTTTT. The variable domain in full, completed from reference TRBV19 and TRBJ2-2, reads DGGITQSPKYLFRKEGQNVTLSCEQNLNHDAMYWYRQDPGQGLRLIYYSQIVNDFQKGDIAEGYSVSREKKESFPLTVTSAQKNPTAFYLCASSMAGNTGELFFGEGSRLTVL.

CDR3 DNA sequence: TGTGCCAGCAGCTCCCCTTGGGAGAGGACAGATACGCAGTATTTT. As protein: CASSSPWERTDTQYF. V is TRBV7-9 and J is TRBJ2-3; D possibly corresponds to TRBD2 (5 bases). The CDR3 covers 15 residues. V lost 4 bases to trimming and J lost 3 bases, with 14 bases between them. The germline V gene has CDR1 SEHNR and CDR2 FQNEAQ (reference sequence).